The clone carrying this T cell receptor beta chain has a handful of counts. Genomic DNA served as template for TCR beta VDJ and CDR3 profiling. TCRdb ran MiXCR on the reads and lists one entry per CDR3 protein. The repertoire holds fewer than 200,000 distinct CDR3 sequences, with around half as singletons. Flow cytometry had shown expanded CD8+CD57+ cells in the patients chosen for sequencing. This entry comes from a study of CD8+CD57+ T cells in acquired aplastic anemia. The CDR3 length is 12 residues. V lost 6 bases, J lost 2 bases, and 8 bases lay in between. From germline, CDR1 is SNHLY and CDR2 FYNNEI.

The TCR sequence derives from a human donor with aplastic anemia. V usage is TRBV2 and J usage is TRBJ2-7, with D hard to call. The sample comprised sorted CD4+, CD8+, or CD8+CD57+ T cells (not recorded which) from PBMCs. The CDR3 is CASSPPTYEQYF. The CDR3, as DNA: TGTGCCAGCAGCCCACCGACCTACGAGCAGTACTTC.